What follows is one TCR beta chain and its context. Germline V lookup: CDR1 SGHTA, CDR2 FQGNSA. The CDR3 contains 17 residues. Losses at the gene ends were 0 bases for V and 3 bases for J; bases not matched to a gene: 5. Stated treatment: roughly 19 received Ad26.COV2.S at low or high dose, single or two shots; about five received placebo; per-sample allocation not given. The study sampled participants on day 63 after the first vaccine or placebo injection. This specimen comes from a study of Ad26.COV2.S vaccination and SARS-CoV-2 variants. Sequencing used immunoSEQ multiplex PCR; TCRdb keeps in-frame clones, though not all of them. The sample shows some 460,000 clones, about nine tenths of them seen only once.

Sequenced material: peripheral blood, taken in a trial of Ad26.COV2.S vaccine versus placebo. The sequence derives from a person aged 18-60 years who received the Ad26.COV2.S COVID-19 vaccine or a placebo. The gene calls are TRBV7-2 and TRBJ2-3; 11 bases agree with TRBD2. CDR3 in amino acids: CASSLAGLAARTDTQYF. The CDR3 DNA sequence: TGTGCCAGCAGCTTAGCGGGACTAGCGGCAAGAACAGATACGCAGTATTTT.